These T cell receptor beta chains were read from a single sample in a study of T cells expressing NK-cell markers. TCRdb re-analyzed the 5' RACE reads; it lists each CDR3 protein once, without DNA. The sample table includes 450,000 to 600,000 distinct CDR3 sequences. The specimen sequenced was blood T cells: a sorted CD56 or NKG2C T cell subset, CD4+ or CD8+ T cells, or bulk PBMC T cells (not recorded which). The receptors derive from a man between 18 and 29 years old in good health. The CDR3 runs from the conserved cysteine through the conserved F or W.

TRBJ1-5	TRBV7-2	15	CASSLGHLSNQPQHF
TRBJ1-6	TRBV5-1	13	CASSPSGGSPLHF
TRBJ2-1	TRBV5-6	14	CASSFEGSTLEQFF
TRBJ2-6	TRBV5-1	18	CASSLWTGYGSGANVLTF
TRBJ2-1	TRBV11-3	14	CASSFDVARGEQFF
TRBJ2-5	TRBV20-1	16	CSASPLAVGGLETQYF
TRBJ2-1	TRBV12-3/TRBV12-4	16	CASSRETWQLQDEQFF
TRBJ2-1	TRBV12-3/TRBV12-4	15	CASTLAGGPSDEQFF
TRBJ2-3	TRBV7-2	16	CASSDVRGFGTDTQYF
TRBJ2-5	TRBV20-1	13	CSASKGAQETQYF
TRBJ2-7	TRBV5-1	14	CASREPGQEYEQYF
TRBJ2-7	TRBV7-9	15	CASSLITQVPYEQYF
TRBJ2-1	TRBV10-3	15	CAISDRGLTVNEQFF
TRBJ2-1	TRBV7-9	15	CASSLLREGINEQFF
TRBJ2-4	TRBV12-3/TRBV12-4	14	CASSLEAGGDIQYF
TRBJ2-1	TRBV20-1	14	CSALAGVIYNEQFF
TRBJ2-7	TRBV6-2/TRBV6-3	16	CASSLSLGRSPNEQYF
TRBJ2-5	TRBV20-1	15	CSTGLAGPRGETQYF
TRBJ2-1	TRBV6-5	16	CASSYGTTTSYNEQFF
TRBJ2-3	TRBV7-9	15	CASSPKGQDADTQYF
TRBJ2-2	TRBV7-6	16	CASSPRVGGPSGELFF
TRBJ2-3	TRBV6-4	11	CATKAEDTQYF
TRBJ1-5	TRBV12-5	17	CASGFLRSRAGGQPQHF
TRBJ2-3	TRBV12-3/TRBV12-4	16	CATTKGAGGSTDTQYF
TRBJ2-5	TRBV7-9	16	CASSFAGTGGQETQYF
TRBJ1-5	TRBV5-5	16	CASSLGGLGSNQPQHF
TRBJ2-3	TRBV27	17	CASSPLRTGLSTDTQYF
TRBJ2-5	TRBV7-6	16	CASGLPGRPYQETQYF
TRBJ2-1	TRBV7-3	14	CASSPHRLDNEQFF